This TCR beta chain was sequenced in a study of blood T cell repertoires in COVID-19 (TCRdb year 2020). For the study in its entirety: Samples covering the acute and convalescent phases of COVID-19 were provided by collaborators in the United States, Italy and Spain. The prospective study material was composed of cDNA or gDNA derived from T cells, B-cell-depleted T cells, or PBMCs. Deeply sampled blood TCRbeta repertoires from subjects exposed to, actively infected with, or recovered from COVID-19 were included in the dataset. The samples were drawn from the first 160 participants of the ongoing ImmuneRACE study and from over a thousand subjects provided by 6 global collaborators. Where available, HLA class I and class II types were obtained from metadata supplied by the sample provider rather than from assay-based typing. Nearly every sample came with metadata listing a de-identified subject ID, COVID-19 status, age in years and sex. A freely available public database, intended as a resource for researchers studying the immune response to SARS-CoV-2, is where the repertoires were released. Study-wide conclusions, independent of this receptor: The quantity of clinical and demographic metadata differed by source and by participant and was supplied without curation.

The immunoSEQ Assay, a bias-controlled multiplex PCR, was used to amplify TCRbeta CDR3 regions from genomic DNA. On the study's bioinformatics: Nucleated cell counts per sample were estimated from amplification of reference gene primers within the assay. To quantify the absolute abundance of each unique TCRbeta CDR3 rearrangement, sequence reads were collapsed and filtered. Productive Simpson clonality was computed per sample as the square root of Simpson's diversity index over productive rearrangements. Imported from immuneACCESS, the table was reduced by TCRdb to in-frame sequences with V and J called. These copies leave out some clones; in studies compared against another copy, an unresolved V gene accounts for under half, and the cause of the remainder is not known. V, J and clone size reflect that table, while D and trimming were determined from the DNA. Present in this sample are 140,000 to 150,000 clones, approximately 81% of which were seen just once. Of the sample, 38% falls within the top ten clones.

The collaborating institutions used their own protocols to collect whole blood in K2EDTA tubes. Collaborator samples were shipped for TCRbeta analysis as frozen whole blood, isolated PBMCs, or DNA extracted from either sample type. CDR1 and CDR2 are read off the germline V gene (reference sequence) as SEHNR and FQNEAQ. The germline V end is reduced by 1 base and the J end by 2 bases; junction bases left unmatched: 10. The CDR3 measures 18 amino acids from cysteine to phenylalanine. Only CDR3 DNA remains: 54 bases, in frame from the first base. On this clone: Its antigen remains unidentified. No much larger clonotype is one base removed from it; base qualities were not supplied.

The TCR was taken from a human donor in a cohort sampled during active COVID-19. The sample taken for sequencing was peripheral blood. The V gene is TRBV7-9 and the J gene is TRBJ2-3; 9 junctional bases match TRBD2. The encoded CDR3 is CASSLGVSGGTYTDTQYF. The sequenced DNA: TGTGCCAGCAGCTTAGGAGTAAGCGGGGGGACCTACACAGATACGCAGTATTTT.